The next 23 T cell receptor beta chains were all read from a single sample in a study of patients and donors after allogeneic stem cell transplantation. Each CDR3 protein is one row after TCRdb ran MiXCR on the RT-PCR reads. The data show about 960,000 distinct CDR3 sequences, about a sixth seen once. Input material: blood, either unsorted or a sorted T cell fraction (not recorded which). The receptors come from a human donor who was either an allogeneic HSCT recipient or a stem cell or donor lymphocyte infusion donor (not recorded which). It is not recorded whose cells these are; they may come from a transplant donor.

CDR3 protein: CAISGGPTLSIGYTF. As DNA, the CDR3 is TGTGCCATCAGTGGCGGGCCCACCCTGAGCATAGGCTACACCTTC. J is TRBJ1-2 and V is TRBV10-3; no clear D. The germline V gene encodes CDR1 ENHRY and CDR2 SYGVKD. CDR3 length: 15 amino acids. Trimming shortened V by 4 bases and J by 8 bases, and 20 bases separated the two germline ends.

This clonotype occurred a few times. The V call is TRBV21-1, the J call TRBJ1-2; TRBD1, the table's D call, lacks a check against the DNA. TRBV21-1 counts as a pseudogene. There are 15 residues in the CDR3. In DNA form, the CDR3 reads TGTGCCAGCAGCACCAGACAGGCGTCTAACTATGGCTACACCTTC. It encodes CASSTRQASNYGYTF.

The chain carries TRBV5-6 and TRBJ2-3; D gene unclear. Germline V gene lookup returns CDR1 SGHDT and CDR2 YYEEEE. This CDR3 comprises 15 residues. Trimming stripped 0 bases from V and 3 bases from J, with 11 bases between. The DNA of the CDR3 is TGTGCCAGCAGCTTGGCAGGCAGGAAGACAGATACGCAGTATTTT. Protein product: CASSLAGRKTDTQYF.

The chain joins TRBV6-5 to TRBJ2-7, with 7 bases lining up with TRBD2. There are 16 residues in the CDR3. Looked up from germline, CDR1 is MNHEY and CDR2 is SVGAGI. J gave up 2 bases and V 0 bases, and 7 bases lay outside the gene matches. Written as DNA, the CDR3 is TGTGCCAGCAGTTACTCGTGGGGGGGGGAGACCTACGAGCAGTACTTC. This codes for CASSYSWGGETYEQYF.

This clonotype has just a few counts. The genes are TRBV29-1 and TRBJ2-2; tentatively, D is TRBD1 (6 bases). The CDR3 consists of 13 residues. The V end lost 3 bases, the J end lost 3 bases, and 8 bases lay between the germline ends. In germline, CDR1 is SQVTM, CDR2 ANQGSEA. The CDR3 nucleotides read TGCAGCGTTGATCAGGGGCACACCGGGGAGCTGTTTTTT. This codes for CSVDQGHTGELFF.

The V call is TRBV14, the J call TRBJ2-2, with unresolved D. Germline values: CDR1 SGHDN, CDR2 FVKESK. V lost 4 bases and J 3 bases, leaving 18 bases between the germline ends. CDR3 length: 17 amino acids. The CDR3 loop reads CASSPSKVRSYTGELFF. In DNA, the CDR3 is TGTGCCAGCAGCCCCTCTAAGGTCAGGAGTTACACCGGGGAGCTGTTTTTT.

CDR3: CASTQGGSQGDTQYF. The CDR3 DNA sequence: TGTGCCAGCACGCAAGGGGGGAGTCAAGGAGATACGCAGTATTTT. The V call is TRBV9, the J call TRBJ2-3; D assignment may be TRBD1 or TRBD2 (6 bases each). CDR3 length equals 15 residues. Trimming left V 6 bases short and J 5 bases short, with 19 bases between. Germline assignment: CDR1 SGDLS and CDR2 YYNGEE.

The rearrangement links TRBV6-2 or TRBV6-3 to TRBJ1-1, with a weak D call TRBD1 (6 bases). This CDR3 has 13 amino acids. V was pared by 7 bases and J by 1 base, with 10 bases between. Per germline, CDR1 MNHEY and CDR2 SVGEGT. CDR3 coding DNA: TGTGCCAGCAAGCCACAGGGGAACACTGAAGCTTTCTTT. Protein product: CASKPQGNTEAFF.

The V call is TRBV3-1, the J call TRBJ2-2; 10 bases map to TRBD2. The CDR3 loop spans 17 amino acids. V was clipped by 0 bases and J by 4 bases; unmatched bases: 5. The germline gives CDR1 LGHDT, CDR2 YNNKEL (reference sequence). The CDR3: CASSQEERGGGTGELFF. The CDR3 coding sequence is TGTGCCAGCAGCCAAGAGGAGCGGGGGGGCGGCACCGGGGAGCTGTTTTTT.

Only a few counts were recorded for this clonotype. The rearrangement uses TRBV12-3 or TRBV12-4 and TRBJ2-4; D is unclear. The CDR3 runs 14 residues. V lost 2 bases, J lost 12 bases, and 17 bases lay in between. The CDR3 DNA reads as TGTGCCAGCAGTTTATGGGTCGGGTCCGCCAATCAGTACTTC. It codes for CASSLWVGSANQYF.

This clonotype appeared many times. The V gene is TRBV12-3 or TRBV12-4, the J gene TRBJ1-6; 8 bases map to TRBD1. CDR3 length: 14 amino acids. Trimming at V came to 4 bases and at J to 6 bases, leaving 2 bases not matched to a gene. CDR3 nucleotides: TGTGCCAGCAGTTCGGACAGGGTTAATTCACCCCTCCACTTT. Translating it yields CASSSDRVNSPLHF.

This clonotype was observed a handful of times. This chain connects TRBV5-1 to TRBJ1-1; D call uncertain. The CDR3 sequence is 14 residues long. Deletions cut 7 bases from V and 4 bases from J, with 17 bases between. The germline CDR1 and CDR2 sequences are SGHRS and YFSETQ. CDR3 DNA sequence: TGCGCCAGCTGGGGTACAGCAGGCTCCACTGAAGCTTTCTTT. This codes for CASWGTAGSTEAFF.

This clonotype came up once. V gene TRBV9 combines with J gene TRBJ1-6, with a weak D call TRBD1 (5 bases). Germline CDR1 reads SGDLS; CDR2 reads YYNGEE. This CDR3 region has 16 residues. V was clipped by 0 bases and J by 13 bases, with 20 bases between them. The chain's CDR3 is CASSVGGRGRVNPLHF. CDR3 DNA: TGTGCCAGCAGCGTAGGGGGGAGGGGACGAGTTAATCCCCTCCACTTT. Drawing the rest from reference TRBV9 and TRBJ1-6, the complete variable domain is DSGVTQTPKHLITATGQRVTLRCSPRSGDLSVYWYQQSLDQGLQFLIQYYNGEERAKGNILERFSAQQFPDLHSELNLSSLELGDSALYFCASSVGGRGRVNPLHFGNGTRLTVT.

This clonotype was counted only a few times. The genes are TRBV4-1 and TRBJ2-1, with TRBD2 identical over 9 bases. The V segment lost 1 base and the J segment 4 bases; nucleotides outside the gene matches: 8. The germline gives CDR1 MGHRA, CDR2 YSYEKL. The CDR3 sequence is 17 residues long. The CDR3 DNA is TGCGCCAGCAGCCAAGGGGTAGCGGGAGTCCTTTACAATGAGCAGTTCTTC. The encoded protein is CASSQGVAGVLYNEQFF.

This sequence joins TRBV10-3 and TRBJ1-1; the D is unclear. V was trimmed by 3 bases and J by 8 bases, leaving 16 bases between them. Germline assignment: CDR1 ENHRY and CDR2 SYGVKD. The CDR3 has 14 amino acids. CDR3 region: CAISESGKGSEAFF. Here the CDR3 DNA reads TGTGCCATCAGTGAATCGGGGAAGGGATCAGAAGCTTTCTTT.

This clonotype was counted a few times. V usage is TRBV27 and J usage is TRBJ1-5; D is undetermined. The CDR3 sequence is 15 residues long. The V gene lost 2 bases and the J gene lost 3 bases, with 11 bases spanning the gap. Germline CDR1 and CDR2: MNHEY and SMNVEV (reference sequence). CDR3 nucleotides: TGTGCCAGCAGTTTAGGCGCGGCCGACAATCAGCCCCAGCATTTT. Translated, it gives CASSLGAADNQPQHF.

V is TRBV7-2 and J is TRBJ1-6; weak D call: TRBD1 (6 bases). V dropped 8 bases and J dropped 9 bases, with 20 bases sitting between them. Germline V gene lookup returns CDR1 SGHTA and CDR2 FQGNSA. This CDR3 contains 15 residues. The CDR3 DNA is TGTGCCAGCGGCCTACGGGCAGGGACAAGTTCACCCCTCCACTTT. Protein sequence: CASGLRAGTSSPLHF.

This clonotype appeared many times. CDR3: CASSPPNSYEQYF. The CDR3, as DNA: TGTGCCAGCAGCCCCCCGAACTCCTACGAGCAGTACTTC. The genes are TRBV13 and TRBJ2-7; D not resolved. Germline CDR1 reads PRHDT; CDR2 reads FYEKMQ (reference sequence). The germline V and J ends were trimmed by 5 bases and 0 bases, with 8 bases remaining between them. The CDR3 has 13 amino acids.

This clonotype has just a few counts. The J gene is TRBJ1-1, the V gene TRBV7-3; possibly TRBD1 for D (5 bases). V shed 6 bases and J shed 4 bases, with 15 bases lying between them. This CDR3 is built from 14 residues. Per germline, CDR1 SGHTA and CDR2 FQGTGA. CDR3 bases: TGTGCCAGCAGGATTTCAGGGATGGGCACTGAAGCTTTCTTT. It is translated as CASRISGMGTEAFF. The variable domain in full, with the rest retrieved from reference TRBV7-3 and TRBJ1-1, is GAGVSQTPSNKVTEKGKYVELRCDPISGHTALYWYRQSLGQGPEFLIYFQGTGAADDSGLPNDRFFAVRPEGSVSTLKIQRTERGDSAVYLCASRISGMGTEAFFGQGTRLTVV.

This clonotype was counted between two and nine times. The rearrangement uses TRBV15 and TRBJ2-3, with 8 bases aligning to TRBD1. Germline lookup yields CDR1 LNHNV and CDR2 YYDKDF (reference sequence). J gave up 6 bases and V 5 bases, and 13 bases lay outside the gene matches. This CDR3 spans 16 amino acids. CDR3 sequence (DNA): TGTGCCACCAGCGTACGACAGGGGCCCTTAGCGGATACGCAGTATTTT. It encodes CATSVRQGPLADTQYF.

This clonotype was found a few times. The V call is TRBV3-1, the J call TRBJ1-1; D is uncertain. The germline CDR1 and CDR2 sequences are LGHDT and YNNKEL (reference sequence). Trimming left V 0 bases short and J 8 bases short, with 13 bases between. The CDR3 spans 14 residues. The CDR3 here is CASSQDLGATEAFF. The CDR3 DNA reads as TGTGCCAGCAGCCAAGATCTTGGCGCCACGGAAGCTTTCTTT.

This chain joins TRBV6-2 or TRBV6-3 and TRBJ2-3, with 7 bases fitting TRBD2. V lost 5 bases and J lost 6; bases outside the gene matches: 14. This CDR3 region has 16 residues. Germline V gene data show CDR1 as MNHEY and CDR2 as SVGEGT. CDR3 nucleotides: TGTGCCAGCAGTCATAGCGGGTTCGGGGTGAAGGATACGCAGTATTTT. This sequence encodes CASSHSGFGVKDTQYF.

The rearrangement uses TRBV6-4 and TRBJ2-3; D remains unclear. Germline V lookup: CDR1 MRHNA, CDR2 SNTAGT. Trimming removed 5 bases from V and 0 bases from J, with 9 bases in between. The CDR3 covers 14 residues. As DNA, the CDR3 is TGTGCCAGCAGTTGGACCCTAAGCACAGATACGCAGTATTTT. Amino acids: CASSWTLSTDTQYF.